This is a list of T cell receptor beta chains from one sample in a study of shared clonotypes between healthy human individuals. TCRdb's table, derived via immunoSEQ multiplex PCR, lists solely in-frame clones and lacks some. This table holds a few million clones, just over 90% found once. Sequencing was carried out using naive CD8+ T cells from PBMCs. The origin of the receptors is a man between 18 and 29 years old in good health. Some clones in this sample may be carry-over from other donors' samples. Each CDR3 is given with its conserved first and last residue. D genes are given only for firm matches. Size tells how often a clone was seen (once, few, many) or the class of an expanded clone, and some rows leave it out.

>TRBJ2-7|TRBV27|.|.
TGTGCCAGCAGTTTATGGGGCATCGGGTACGAGCAGTACTTC
CASSLWGIGYEQYF
>TRBJ2-1|TRBV2|.|TRBD2
TGTGCCAGCAGGACCGGGACTAGCGGGAGAAGGGGAGACTATGAGCAGTTCTTC
CASRTGTSGRRGDYEQFF
>TRBJ2-7|TRBV4-1|.|TRBD2
TGCGCCAGCAGCCAAGAACCCGGACTAGCGGGAGCCTCCTACGAGCAGTACTTC
CASSQEPGLAGASYEQYF
>TRBJ2-3|TRBV10-2|.|.
TGCGCCAGCAGTGGACTTAGCACAGATACGCAGTATTTT
CASSGLSTDTQYF
>TRBJ2-5|TRBV11-2|once|.
TGTGCCAGCAGCTTAAGGCAGATCCAAGAGACCCAGTACTTC
CASSLRQIQETQYF
>TRBJ1-5|TRBV15|.|.
TGTGCCACCAGCAGCGATCAGGGATTTAGCAATCAGCCCCAGCATTTT
CATSSDQGFSNQPQHF
>TRBJ1-5|TRBV6-5|.|.
TGTGCCAGCAGTACACGGACCGACAATCAGCCCCAGCATTTT
CASSTRTDNQPQHF
>TRBJ2-2|TRBV9|.|.
TGTGCCAGCAGCGTAGGAGGGCTCGGGAACACCGGGGAGCTGTTTTTT
CASSVGGLGNTGELFF
>TRBJ2-4|TRBV2|once|TRBD2
TGTGCCAGCAGGGGACTAGCGGGAGGGCCGGACGTTCAGTACTTC
CASRGLAGGPDVQYF
>TRBJ2-1|TRBV4-2|.|.
TGTGCCAGCAGCCAAGAGCAGGCCGTCTACTTCAATGAGCAGTTCTTC
CASSQEQAVYFNEQFF
>TRBJ1-1|TRBV9|.|TRBD1
TGTGCCAGCAGCTCGCATACAGGGGCCGGAACTGAAGCTTTCTTT
CASSSHTGAGTEAFF
>TRBJ2-7|TRBV9|.|TRBD1
TGTGCCAGCAGCGTGGGGCAGGGGGCACACGAGCAGTACTTC
CASSVGQGAHEQYF